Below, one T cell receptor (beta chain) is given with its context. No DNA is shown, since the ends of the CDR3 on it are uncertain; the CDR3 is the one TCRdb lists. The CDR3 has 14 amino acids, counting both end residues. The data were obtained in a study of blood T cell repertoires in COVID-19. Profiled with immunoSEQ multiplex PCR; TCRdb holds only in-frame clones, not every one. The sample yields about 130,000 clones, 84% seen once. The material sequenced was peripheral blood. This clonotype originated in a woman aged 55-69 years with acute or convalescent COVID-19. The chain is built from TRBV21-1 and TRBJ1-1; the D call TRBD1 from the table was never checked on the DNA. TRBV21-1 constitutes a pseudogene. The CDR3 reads CASSKVGQGAIAFF.